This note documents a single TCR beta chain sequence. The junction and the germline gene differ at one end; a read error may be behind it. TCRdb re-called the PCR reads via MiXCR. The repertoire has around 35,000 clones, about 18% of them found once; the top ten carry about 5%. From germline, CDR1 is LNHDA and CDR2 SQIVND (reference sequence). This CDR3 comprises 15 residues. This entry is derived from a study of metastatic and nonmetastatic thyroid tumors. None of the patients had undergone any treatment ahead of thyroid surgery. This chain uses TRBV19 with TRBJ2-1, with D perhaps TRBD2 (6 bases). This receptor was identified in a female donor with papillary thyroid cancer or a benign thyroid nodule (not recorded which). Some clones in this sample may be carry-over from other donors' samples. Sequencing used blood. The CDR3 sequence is CASRDLAWVYNEQFF. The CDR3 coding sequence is TGCGCCAGTAGAGACCTAGCGTGGGTCTACAATGAGCAGTTCTTC.